The entry below gives a single TCR beta chain sequence along with its context. Its matching antigen is unknown. The entry originates in a study of T cell responses to AZD1222 COVID-19 vaccine. The CDR3 sequence is 13 residues long. The J segment lost 1 base and the V segment lost 6 bases, leaving 1 base of the junction unmatched. The germline V gene has CDR1 KGHSH and CDR2 LQKENI. Sequencing used immunoSEQ multiplex PCR; TCRdb keeps in-frame clones, though not all of them. The sample shows more than 150,000 clones, around nine tenths of them seen only once. Study-wide findings and caveats: Among the donors, most were white British and more were female, and clonal diversity was possibly underestimated. Researchers took repertoire samples only after the peak T cell response had come. Breadth and depth of Spike-specific TCRs rose after two AZD1222 doses.

The chain recombines TRBV18 with TRBJ1-2, with 8 bases fitting TRBD1. The sample here was peripheral blood, taken on day 0 of AZD1222 vaccination. This clonotype was sampled from an adult in good health. CDR3 DNA sequence: TGTGCCAGCTCGACAGGGGTTAACTATGGCTACACCTTC. Protein: CASSTGVNYGYTF.